One and the same sample provided the 16 T cell receptor beta chains below, sequenced in a study of regulatory T cells in long-lasting Graves disease. Construction of the TCR beta libraries employed iRepertoire HTBI primers in conjunction with Arm-PCR of CDR3 regions. MiXCR, applied by TCRdb to the multiplex PCR reads, yields one record per CDR3 protein. The sample holds 600,000 to 800,000 distinct CDR3 sequences; about 32% are singletons and the top ten take around 40%. Documented time point: persistent/refractory GD, antithyroid drugs over 5 years with positive TRAb. Isolated PBMC RNA provided the starting material for the TCR library. Source: peripheral blood mononuclear cells (PBMCs), taken when the disease was refractory, from a patient treated with antithyroid drugs. The source of these receptors is a female donor with Graves disease.

This clonotype was observed many times. The CDR3 spells CASSLRQAGNQPQHF. The CDR3 DNA follows: TGTGCCAGCAGTTTACGACAGGCGGGCAATCAGCCCCAGCATTTT. The V call is TRBV12-3 or TRBV12-4, the J call TRBJ1-5; TRBD1 is a possible D gene (6 bases). V was shortened by 2 bases and J by 2 bases, with 10 bases between the two germline ends. This CDR3 contains 15 residues.

The CDR3 DNA follows: TGTGCCAGCAGTAAAGGGGTGGTCAAAAACATTCAGTACTTC. Protein: CASSKGVVKNIQYF. The V and J genes are TRBV6-1 and TRBJ2-4, with a tentative D call TRBD1 (5 bases). CDR3 size: 14 residues. V was trimmed by 5 bases and J by 3 bases, leaving 11 bases between them. Germline V gene sequence: CDR1 MNHNS, CDR2 SASEGT.

This clonotype was seen a few times. The chain recombines TRBV9 with TRBJ2-7, with TRBD2 matching over 7 bases. The germline CDR1 and CDR2 sequences are SGDLS and YYNGEE. Trimming removed 4 bases from V and 6 bases from J; junction bases left unmatched: 10. The CDR3 is made up of 14 amino acids. The CDR3 DNA reads as TGTGCCAGCAGCCCTCGGGCGGGAGTAGCCGAGCAGTACTTC. The encoded protein is CASSPRAGVAEQYF.

This clonotype was observed a handful of times. The rearrangement links TRBV30 to TRBJ1-4; no reliable D call. Germline V CDR1 and CDR2: GTSNPN, SVGIG (reference sequence). The V and J ends lost 2 bases and 2 bases respectively, with 15 bases between them. The CDR3 covers 16 residues. The CDR3 region is CAWSPSFARTNEKLFF. The CDR3 DNA is TGTGCCTGGAGTCCCTCTTTTGCTAGGACTAATGAAAAACTGTTTTTT.

Written as DNA, the CDR3 is TGCGCCAGCAGCCTGACAGGGCGGGGGACGAACACTGAAGCTTTCTTT. Translation gives CASSLTGRGTNTEAFF. The chain joins TRBV5-1 to TRBJ1-1; 7 bases agree with TRBD1. The CDR3 consists of 16 residues. V lost 4 bases, J lost 1 base, and 10 bases stayed unmatched. In germline, CDR1 is SGHRS, CDR2 YFSETQ. Together with reference TRBV5-1 and TRBJ1-1, the CDR3 gives the full variable domain: KAGVTQTPRYLIKTRGQQVTLSCSPISGHRSVSWYQQTPGQGLQFLFEYFSETQRNKGNFPGRFSGRQFSNSRSEMNVSTLELGDSALYLCASSLTGRGTNTEAFFGQGTRLTVV.

This clonotype was detected ten times or more. The chain recombines TRBV20-1 with TRBJ1-5; TRBD1 might be the D (5 bases). Per germline, CDR1 DFQATT and CDR2 SNEGSKA (reference sequence). This CDR3 has 15 residues. V lost 3 bases, J lost 0 bases, and 12 bases lay in between. The CDR3 protein is CSAREAGYSNQPQHF. CDR3 bases: TGCAGTGCTAGGGAAGCAGGGTATAGCAATCAGCCCCAGCATTTT.

Only a few counts were recorded for this clonotype. V usage is TRBV6-1 and J usage is TRBJ1-1, with unresolved D. Trimming pared 7 bases from V and 2 bases from J, leaving 8 bases between. CDR3 size: 12 residues. Per the germline V gene, CDR1 is MNHNS and CDR2 is SASEGT. The CDR3 region has the DNA TGTGCCAGCATGTCTGGCAACACTGAAGCTTTCTTT. Translating it yields CASMSGNTEAFF.

This clonotype has more than one count but fewer than ten. The J gene is TRBJ1-5, the V gene TRBV5-1; the D is unclear. The V end was cut by 5 bases, the J end by 5 bases, with 11 bases between. Germline CDR1 is SGHRS and CDR2 is YFSETQ. CDR3 length: 13 amino acids. The CDR3 DNA sequence: TGCGCCAGCAGTCACACACCCGATCAGCCCCAGCATTTT. It codes for CASSHTPDQPQHF.

The CDR3 DNA sequence: TGTGCCAGCAGAGTACAGGGGGCGCGGACTGAAGCTTTCTTT. Protein product: CASRVQGARTEAFF. This chain uses TRBV2 with TRBJ1-1, with TRBD1 matching over 9 bases. The ends lost 6 bases at V and 5 bases at J; junction bases unmatched: 7. The CDR3 is 14 residues long. The germline V gene encodes CDR1 SNHLY and CDR2 FYNNEI.

About this clonotype itself: A single base separates this from a much larger clone, so it may be a read error. This chain connects TRBV2 to TRBJ1-1; TRBD1 aligns across 9 bases. The V gene's germline CDR1 is SNHLY and CDR2 FYNNEI. The CDR3 is 14 residues long. V trimming: 6 bases; J trimming: 3 bases; junction bases outside the gene matches: 5. CDR3 sequence reads: CASREGQGYTEAFF. The CDR3 nucleotides read TGTGCCAGCAGAGAGGGACAGGGATACACTGAAGCTTTCTTT.

This clonotype was counted ten times or more. The rearrangement uses TRBV28 and TRBJ1-2, with D possibly being TRBD1 (5 bases). V was cut by 3 bases and J by 0 bases, with 8 bases left in between. The CDR3 is 14 residues long. The germline V gene encodes CDR1 MDHEN and CDR2 SYDVKM. The chain's CDR3 is CASSLRGPNYGYTF. CDR3 in DNA: TGTGCCAGCAGTTTGAGGGGACCTAACTATGGCTACACCTTC.

This clonotype was counted a few times. V is TRBV20-1 and J is TRBJ1-6; unclear D gene. Trimming left V 2 bases short and J 9 bases short, with 14 bases between. In germline, CDR1 is DFQATT, CDR2 SNEGSKA (reference sequence). This CDR3 has 14 amino acids. CDR3 region: CSARTSYGFSPLHF. CDR3 coding DNA: TGCAGTGCTAGAACATCCTATGGGTTTTCACCCCTCCACTTT.

This sequence joins TRBV28 and TRBJ1-3; D uncertain. CDR3 size: 14 residues. CDR1 and CDR2 from the germline V gene are MDHEN and SYDVKM. V was pared by 4 bases and J by 0 bases, with 7 bases between. The CDR3 DNA reads as TGTGCCAGCAGTTGGGGAGGCTCTGGAAACACCATATATTTT. Translating it yields CASSWGGSGNTIYF. The full variable domain, rest sourced from reference TRBV28 and TRBJ1-3, is DVKVTQSSRYLVKRTGEKVFLECVQDMDHENMFWYRQDPGLGLRLIYFSYDVKMKEKGDIPEGYSVSREKKERFSLILESASTNQTSMYLCASSWGGSGNTIYFGEGSWLTVV.

This clonotype has just a few counts. This sequence joins TRBV12-3 or TRBV12-4 and TRBJ1-3; D gene ambiguous. The CDR3 length is 14 residues. V was pared by 4 bases and J by 2 bases, with 9 bases between. CDR3 amino acids: CASSSDPPGNTIYF. CDR3 nucleotide sequence: TGTGCCAGCAGTTCGGACCCGCCTGGAAACACCATATATTTT.

The chain joins TRBV14 to TRBJ2-3; a possible D gene is TRBD2 (5 bases). V dropped 0 bases and J dropped 8 bases, with 21 bases sitting between them. Germline V gene data show CDR1 as SGHDN and CDR2 as FVKESK. The CDR3 totals 17 residues. The CDR3 nucleotides are TGTGCCAGCAGCCAAGATCATGCGGCGGACCGCGGAGGTACGCAGTATTTT. It yields the protein CASSQDHAADRGGTQYF.

This clonotype came up many times. CDR3 bases: TGTGCCAGCAGTTTATTTTCTAGCGGGAGAGGGGAGACCCAGTACTTC. This gives the protein CASSLFSSGRGETQYF. The rearrangement uses TRBV28 and TRBJ2-5; 10 positions match TRBD2. Trimming cost V 1 base and J 5 bases; bases outside gene matches: 7. Per germline, CDR1 MDHEN and CDR2 SYDVKM. The CDR3 runs to 16 residues.